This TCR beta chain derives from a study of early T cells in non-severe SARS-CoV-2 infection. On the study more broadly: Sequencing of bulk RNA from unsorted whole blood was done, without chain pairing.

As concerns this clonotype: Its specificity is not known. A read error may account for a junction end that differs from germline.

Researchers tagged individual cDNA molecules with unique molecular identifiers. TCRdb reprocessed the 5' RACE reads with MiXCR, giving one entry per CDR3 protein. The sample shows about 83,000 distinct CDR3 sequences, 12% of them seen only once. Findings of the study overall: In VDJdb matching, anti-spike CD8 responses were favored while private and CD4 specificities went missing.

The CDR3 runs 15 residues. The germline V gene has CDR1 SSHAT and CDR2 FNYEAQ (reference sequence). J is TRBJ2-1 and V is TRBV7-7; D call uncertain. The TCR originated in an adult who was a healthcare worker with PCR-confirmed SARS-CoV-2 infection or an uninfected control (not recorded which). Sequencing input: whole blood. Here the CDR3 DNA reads TGTGCTAGCAGCTTAGGTCCGATTTATAACAATGAGCAGTTCTTC. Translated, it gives CASSLGPIYNNEQFF.